This passage covers 30 T cell receptor beta chains from one sample sequenced in a study of T-cell reconstitution after alpha-beta-depleted transplantation in children. Unique molecular identifiers tagged the TCRbeta library. TCRdb passed the PCR reads through MiXCR, listing each CDR3 protein once. The profile shows 420,000 or so distinct CDR3 sequences, roughly a tenth of them singletons. Material: PBMCs from the stem cell graft donor, obtained from the stem cell graft. The receptor source for this set is a human donor who donated a stem cell graft to a child with acute myeloid leukemia.

This clonotype was picked up a small number of times. The CDR3 protein is CASSTTGTDSTDTQYF. The DNA of the CDR3 is TGCGCCAGCAGCACCACCGGGACAGACTCCACAGATACGCAGTATTTT. The V call is TRBV5-1, the J call TRBJ2-3; 7 positions match TRBD1. The CDR3 runs 16 residues. Losses at the gene ends were 4 bases for V and 2 bases for J; bases not matched to a gene: 10. CDR1 is SGHRS and CDR2 is YFSETQ in the germline V gene.

This clonotype was counted ten times or more. V and J are TRBV15 and TRBJ1-2; D may be TRBD1 (5 bases). This CDR3 region has 14 residues. Germline assignment: CDR1 LNHNV and CDR2 YYDKDF (reference sequence). V was pared by 0 bases and J by 6 bases, with 11 bases between. Here the CDR3 reads CATSRDQGWNGYTF. For the CDR3, the DNA is TGTGCCACCAGCAGAGATCAGGGATGGAATGGCTACACCTTC.

The chain couples TRBV18 to TRBJ2-7; 7 bases match TRBD1. The CDR3 is 14 residues long. CDR1 and CDR2 from the germline V gene are KGHSH and LQKENI. The ends lost 3 bases at V and 0 bases at J; junction bases unmatched: 2. The CDR3 coding sequence is TGTGCCAGCTCACCGACAGGGTCCTCCTACGAGCAGTACTTC. It translates to CASSPTGSSYEQYF.

This clonotype was picked up a small number of times. A junction end diverges from the germline sequence, so it may reflect a read error. This chain connects TRBV12-3 or TRBV12-4 to TRBJ2-7; TRBD1 is a possible D gene (5 bases). The CDR3 is 11 residues long. CDR3 nucleotide sequence: TGTGCCAGCAGTTCTAGGACAACAACGAACTTC. It translates to CASSSRTTTNF.

This clonotype was counted between two and nine times. The V and J genes are TRBV12-3 or TRBV12-4 and TRBJ1-5, with D maybe TRBD1 (5 bases). With 7 bases removed from V and 0 bases from J, the gap between germline ends came to 16 bases. The CDR3 loop spans 16 amino acids. CDR3 sequence (DNA): TGTGCCAGCACCTCAATGACAGTTTATAGCAATCAGCCCCAGCATTTT. Its protein is CASTSMTVYSNQPQHF.

This clonotype was seen a handful of times. The chain carries TRBV29-1 and TRBJ2-1; no definite D call. From germline, CDR1 is SQVTM and CDR2 ANQGSEA. The CDR3 contains 15 residues. V was pared by 4 bases and J by 0 bases, with 13 bases between. Written as DNA, the CDR3 is TGCAGCGTTGTATTCTTGTCCTCCTCCTACAATGAGCAGTTCTTC. Translated, it gives CSVVFLSSSYNEQFF.

This clonotype was detected many times. The chain has TRBV20-1 and TRBJ2-3; the match to TRBD1 covers 7 bases. Germline CDR1 is DFQATT and CDR2 is SNEGSKA (reference sequence). This CDR3 is 14 amino acids long. The CDR3 reads CKLQGRTPTDTQYF. The CDR3 nucleotides are TGCAAATTACAGGGGCGGACCCCCACAGATACGCAGTATTTT.

CDR3 loop: CASSDSFEAFF. CDR3 in DNA: TGTGCCAGCAGTGACTCCTTTGAAGCTTTCTTT. The rearrangement uses TRBV25-1 and TRBJ1-1; D uncertain. V was trimmed by 3 bases and J by 7 bases, leaving 6 bases between them. CDR1 is MGHDK and CDR2 is SYGVNS in the germline V gene. The CDR3 runs 11 residues.

This chain uses TRBV7-2 with TRBJ2-1; TRBD2 aligns across 8 bases. This CDR3 is built from 15 residues. CDR1 and CDR2 (germline): SGHTA, FQGNSA. The V and J ends lost 6 bases and 8 bases, in that order; junction bases with no gene match: 12. CDR3 loop: CASSYIAGPLHEQFF. CDR3 in DNA: TGTGCCAGCAGTTACATAGCGGGACCTCTCCATGAGCAGTTCTTC.

A few counts support this clonotype. In DNA, the CDR3 is TGTGCCAGCAGCCACCTTATTGCGGGAGGGCCGGATGAGCAGTTCTTC. Translated: CASSHLIAGGPDEQFF. This chain joins TRBV7-9 and TRBJ2-1; 9 bases match TRBD2. Trimming at V came to 5 bases and at J to 8 bases, leaving 13 bases not matched to a gene. CDR1 and CDR2 (germline): SEHNR, FQNEAQ (reference sequence). This CDR3 is 16 amino acids long.

This clonotype was picked up a small number of times. CDR3 nucleotides: TGTGCCAGCAGTGCCCGGGACAGGAACCCTCTCGCTGAAGCTTTCTTT. As protein: CASSARDRNPLAEAFF. This chain uses TRBV6-1 with TRBJ1-1, with TRBD1 matching 8 bases. V trimming: 4 bases; J trimming: 6 bases; junction bases outside the gene matches: 13. The CDR3 has 16 amino acids. In germline, CDR1 is MNHNS, CDR2 SASEGT.

In this sample, this clonotype turned up a few times. This rearrangement joins TRBV11-3 to TRBJ2-7; no clear D gene. Trimming shortened V by 2 bases and J by 0 bases, and 11 bases separated the two germline ends. CDR3 size: 15 residues. In germline, CDR1 is SGHNT, CDR2 YENEEA. CDR3 nucleotides: TGTGCCAGCAGCTTATCGGGCGGCGGCTCCTACGAGCAGTACTTC. It codes for CASSLSGGGSYEQYF.

The chain uses TRBV6-2 or TRBV6-3 and TRBJ2-1; the match to TRBD2 covers 11 bases. From germline, CDR1 is MNHEY and CDR2 SVGEGT. V trimming: 6 bases; J trimming: 0 bases; junction bases outside the gene matches: 4. CDR3 size: 16 residues. The CDR3 DNA is TGTGCCAGCAGGGTAGCGGGAGGGGGCTCCTACAATGAGCAGTTCTTC. It translates to CASRVAGGGSYNEQFF.

The CDR3 DNA is TGTGCCAGCAGGGGACAGGGGTTATTCGGCTACACCTTC. This translates into CASRGQGLFGYTF. The rearrangement links TRBV12-3 or TRBV12-4 to TRBJ1-2, with TRBD1 matching over 10 bases. The CDR3 extends over 13 amino acids. The junction had 6 bases not matched to a gene; V was cut back by 6 bases and J by 8 bases.

This chain joins TRBV4-2 and TRBJ1-5; D remains ambiguous. Germline V gene data show CDR1 as LGHNA and CDR2 as YNFKEQ. V was clipped by 1 base and J by 6 bases, with 13 bases between them. The CDR3 runs to 15 residues. Here the CDR3 DNA reads TGTGCCAGCAGCCAAGGGGCGGAGGCTCGTCAGCCCCAGCATTTT. It is translated as CASSQGAEARQPQHF.

This rearrangement joins TRBV20-1 to TRBJ1-2, with 7 bases matching TRBD1. Unmatched junction bases numbered 9, after V lost 5 bases and J lost 9 bases. The length of the CDR3 is 12 residues. CDR1 is DFQATT and CDR2 is SNEGSKA in the germline V gene (reference sequence). The CDR3 loop reads CSAPRDRGSYTF. The CDR3 nucleotides are TGCAGTGCTCCCCGGGACAGAGGGAGCTACACCTTC.

The J gene is TRBJ2-7, the V gene TRBV30; no clear D gene. There are 12 residues in the CDR3. The V and J ends lost 2 bases and 2 bases respectively, with 7 bases between them. Germline CDR1 is GTSNPN and CDR2 is SVGIG (reference sequence). The CDR3 sequence is CAWSRGPYEQYF. CDR3 sequence (DNA): TGTGCCTGGAGTCGCGGCCCCTACGAGCAGTACTTC.

The chain is built from TRBV6-2 or TRBV6-3 and TRBJ1-5; D remains unclear. V shed 5 bases and J shed 0 bases, with 8 bases lying between them. The V gene's germline CDR1 is MNHEY and CDR2 SVGEGT. This CDR3 is 14 amino acids long. CDR3 loop: CASSRPNSNQPQHF. The CDR3 bases are TGTGCCAGCAGTCGACCCAATAGCAATCAGCCCCAGCATTTT.

This clonotype was observed a few times. The chain recombines TRBV9 with TRBJ2-2, with D perhaps matching TRBD1 or TRBD2 (5 bases each). The V and J ends lost 0 bases and 4 bases respectively, with 10 bases between them. CDR3 length equals 15 residues. In germline, CDR1 is SGDLS, CDR2 YYNGEE. This CDR3 reads CASSVDVRGTGELFF. In DNA form, the CDR3 reads TGTGCCAGCAGCGTAGACGTGAGGGGCACCGGGGAGCTGTTTTTT.

This clonotype showed up just a few times. The chain uses TRBV20-1 and TRBJ1-1; D ambiguous. The CDR3 is 12 amino acids. Germline values: CDR1 DFQATT, CDR2 SNEGSKA (reference sequence). The V end was cut by 5 bases, the J end by 2 bases, with 9 bases between. CDR3 sequence reads: CSAPTVNTEAFF. As DNA, the CDR3 is TGCAGTGCTCCCACAGTTAACACTGAAGCTTTCTTT.

This clonotype was found many times. The rearrangement joins TRBV7-6 to TRBJ1-5; perhaps TRBD1 as D (5 bases). Germline V CDR1 and CDR2: SGHVS, FNYEAQ. The V and J ends lost 4 bases and 9 bases respectively, with 16 bases between them. CDR3 length: 14 residues. The CDR3 DNA reads as TGTGCCAGCAGCTCCTTATCGGGACGAGGGCCCCAGCATTTT. It encodes CASSSLSGRGPQHF.

There are a few counts of this clonotype. This chain uses TRBV12-5 with TRBJ1-2, with D tentatively TRBD1 (5 bases). The V end was cut by 4 bases, the J end by 3 bases, with 12 bases between. The germline V gene encodes CDR1 LGHNT and CDR2 FRNRAP. The CDR3 loop spans 14 amino acids. The CDR3 sequence is CASGWQGRDYGYTF. DNA for the CDR3: TGTGCTAGTGGTTGGCAGGGTCGGGACTATGGCTACACCTTC. Using reference TRBV12-5 and TRBJ1-2 for the parts outside the CDR3, the full variable domain is DARVTQTPRHKVTEMGQEVTMRCQPILGHNTVFWYRQTMMQGLELLAYFRNRAPLDDSGMPKDRFSAEMPDATLATLKIQPSEPRDSAVYFCASGWQGRDYGYTFGSGTRLTVV.

This clonotype was counted between two and nine times. This chain joins TRBV20-1 and TRBJ2-4; D unclear. The germline gives CDR1 DFQATT, CDR2 SNEGSKA (reference sequence). This CDR3 comprises 14 residues. V shed 3 bases and J shed 0 bases, with 9 bases lying between them. This CDR3 is CSARHPLAKNIQYF. The CDR3 coding sequence is TGCAGTGCTAGGCACCCTTTAGCCAAAAACATTCAGTACTTC.

This clonotype was observed many times. The chain recombines TRBV20-1 with TRBJ2-7; D is unresolved. This CDR3 spans 13 amino acids. V was shortened by 2 bases and J by 2 bases, with 10 bases between the two germline ends. CDR1 and CDR2 from the germline V gene are DFQATT and SNEGSKA (reference sequence). The CDR3 nucleotides are TGCAGTGCTAGAATTGGCGGAACCTACGAGCAGTACTTC. Translated: CSARIGGTYEQYF.

The gene calls are TRBV5-5 and TRBJ2-3; possible D gene TRBD2, 5 bases. The V and J ends lost 6 bases and 2 bases respectively, with 13 bases between them. The germline CDR1 and CDR2 sequences are SGHKS and YYEKEE (reference sequence). CDR3 size: 14 residues. The DNA for the CDR3 is TGTGCCAGCACCCCCGGAGGAGACACAGATACGCAGTATTTT. As protein: CASTPGGDTDTQYF.

As to this clonotype: One end of the junction does not line up with germline, which may come from a read error. The rearrangement uses TRBV20-1 and TRBJ2-1; possibly TRBD1 for D (6 bases). The germline gives CDR1 DFQATT, CDR2 SNEGSKA (reference sequence). This CDR3 has 14 residues. The CDR3 DNA follows: TGCTGTGCCCCGGACAGTAACTCCTACAATGAGCAGTTCTTC. Protein: CCAPDSNSYNEQFF.

This clonotype was seen repeatedly, ten times or more. The chain joins TRBV5-1 to TRBJ2-7; D is uncertain. The CDR3 covers 14 residues. Trimming cost V 0 bases and J 5 bases, with 12 bases left between them. The V gene's germline CDR1 is SGHRS and CDR2 YFSETQ. CDR3 bases: TGCGCCAGCAGCTTGGGAGCGCCCAGAGACGAGCAGTACTTC. Translation: CASSLGAPRDEQYF.

Ten or more counts support this clonotype. The chain links TRBV20-1 to TRBJ1-1; weak D call: TRBD1 (5 bases). This CDR3 spans 13 amino acids. Between the trimmed V and J ends, which lost 0 bases and 1 base, there was a span of 6 bases. Germline lookup yields CDR1 DFQATT and CDR2 SNEGSKA (reference sequence). The CDR3, as DNA: TGCAGTGCTAGAGAGGGGGGGAACACTGAAGCTTTCTTT. This gives the protein CSAREGGNTEAFF.

J is TRBJ1-5 and V is TRBV20-1, with unresolved D. Germline V CDR1 and CDR2: DFQATT, SNEGSKA (reference sequence). The CDR3 length is 14 residues. V shed 6 bases and J shed 0 bases, with 12 bases lying between them. CDR3 amino acids: CSARSGSSNQPQHF. In nucleotides, the CDR3 is TGCAGTGCCCGTTCGGGGAGTAGCAATCAGCCCCAGCATTTT.

In the case of this clonotype: A much larger clone lies one base from this, so it may be a read error. The V and J genes are TRBV29-1 and TRBJ2-2; 9 bases align to TRBD1. Germline V gives CDR1 SQVTM, CDR2 ANQGSEA. J gave up 7 bases and V 0 bases, and 6 bases lay outside the gene matches. The CDR3 is 15 amino acids. The CDR3 DNA is TGCAGCGTTGAAGAGACAGGGGGTCCAAGCGGGGAGCTGTTTTTT. Its protein product is CSVEETGGPSGELFF.